This paragraph covers one TCR beta chain sequence. Its antigen is as yet unknown. The repertoire was sequenced with immunoSEQ multiplex PCR; TCRdb's copy has only in-frame clones and lacks some. The sample lists fewer than 60,000 clones; 60% to 80% were seen once. The CDR3 contains 16 residues. Germline-derived CDR1 and CDR2 are SGHDT and YYEEEE. The ends were cut back, 0 bases at V and 0 bases at J, with 13 bases in the middle. These data belong to a study of OX40 agonist ivuxolimab in advanced cancers. Background on the study: A history of anti-PD-1, anti-PD-L1 or anti-CTLA-4 therapy was acceptable, and over 35% had some.

Notes on the study in general: Among the least clonally expanded were partial responders at 0.1-3.0 mg/kg. Expanded peripheral T cell antigen specificity was not determined.

Blood specimens came from baseline, cycle 4 day 1, and cycle 7 day 1. The genes are TRBV5-6 and TRBJ2-7, with a weak D call TRBD2 (6 bases). This material consisted of CD4+ or CD8+ T cells sorted from blood, taken in a trial of the OX40 agonist ivuxolimab. This clonotype was sampled from an adult with an advanced solid tumor such as melanoma, head and neck, liver or kidney cancer. CDR3 coding DNA: TGTGCCAGCAGCTTGGGTGGTAGCGGACGCTCCTACGAGCAGTACTTC. It codes for CASSLGGSGRSYEQYF.